These 21 T cell receptor beta chains originate from one sample sequenced in a study of blood T cell repertoires in COVID-19. The protocol was immunoSEQ multiplex PCR, while the TCRdb copy is restricted to in-frame clones and leaves out a portion. The sample records approximately 46,000 clones, over 65% being singletons. Sequencing was performed on peripheral blood. These receptors all come from a human donor in a cohort sampled during active COVID-19.

The genes are TRBV5-4 and TRBJ1-5, with D perhaps matching TRBD1 (6 bases). V shed 4 bases and J shed 1 base, with 9 bases lying between them. This CDR3 comprises 14 residues. The germline V gene encodes CDR1 SGHNT and CDR2 YYREEE (reference sequence). The CDR3 DNA is TGTGCCAGCAGCCTCGGGACAAGCAATCAGCCCCAGCATTTT. This sequence encodes CASSLGTSNQPQHF.

This clone was observed a single time. This sequence joins TRBV30 and TRBJ1-1, with D possibly TRBD1 on 6 matching bases. The CDR3 loop spans 13 amino acids. Trimming pared 4 bases from V and 4 bases from J, leaving 13 bases between. Looked up from germline, CDR1 is GTSNPN and CDR2 is SVGIG (reference sequence). The CDR3 region is CAWTGRGGTEAFF. DNA for the CDR3: TGTGCCTGGACCGGGAGGGGGGGCACTGAAGCTTTCTTT.

The genes are TRBV5-1 and TRBJ1-1; the D is unclear. Germline CDR1 reads SGHRS; CDR2 reads YFSETQ. The CDR3 length is 13 residues. The V and J ends lost 1 base and 5 bases respectively, with 9 bases between them. The CDR3 here is CASSLHAGTEAFF. The CDR3 nucleotides read TGCGCCAGCAGCTTGCATGCGGGGACTGAAGCTTTCTTT.

The table lists this clone with a few counts. The CDR3 bases are TGCAGCGTCGGAAAAAGAGGCTTAGGAGATACGCAGTATTTT. Its protein product is CSVGKRGLGDTQYF. The rearrangement links TRBV29-1 to TRBJ2-3; D is undetermined. There are 14 residues in the CDR3. Trimming pared 6 bases from V and 5 bases from J, leaving 18 bases between. CDR1 is SQVTM and CDR2 is ANQGSEA in the germline V gene.

The rearrangement uses TRBV5-1 and TRBJ1-6, with D perhaps TRBD1 (6 bases). V gave up 4 bases and J gave up 9 bases, with 20 bases separating them. From germline, CDR1 is SGHRS and CDR2 YFSETQ. The CDR3 totals 16 residues. For the CDR3, the DNA is TGCGCCAGCAGCCCCCAATTCGACAGGTCAACTTCACCCCTCCACTTT. This translates into CASSPQFDRSTSPLHF.

V gene TRBV29-1 combines with J gene TRBJ2-1, with 8 nucleotides matching TRBD2. Germline V gene sequence: CDR1 SQVTM, CDR2 ANQGSEA. The CDR3 contains 16 residues. Trimming removed 0 bases from V and 0 bases from J; junction bases left unmatched: 4. CDR3 sequence reads: CSVEDPGTSSYNEQFF. For the CDR3, the DNA is TGCAGCGTTGAAGATCCGGGGACTAGCTCCTACAATGAGCAGTTCTTC.

This clone was observed a few times. The gene calls are TRBV14 and TRBJ2-7; D perhaps matches TRBD1 (5 bases). This CDR3 is built from 13 residues. From germline, CDR1 is SGHDN and CDR2 FVKESK. V was trimmed by 4 bases and J by 5 bases, leaving 12 bases between them. CDR3 region: CASSRTSVHEQYF. The DNA of the CDR3 is TGTGCCAGCAGCCGGACAAGCGTCCACGAGCAGTACTTC.

This clone was counted a single time. Here the CDR3 reads CASGGQLTEAFF. CDR3 sequence (DNA): TGTGCCAGCGGAGGACAGCTGACTGAAGCTTTCTTT. The chain uses TRBV6-4 and TRBJ1-1, with a weak D call TRBD1 (6 bases). CDR1 MRHNA and CDR2 SNTAGT come from the germline V gene. The CDR3 loop spans 12 amino acids. V lost 8 bases and J lost 5, with 12 bases in between.

The chain uses TRBV5-4 and TRBJ1-2; 7 bases fit TRBD1. Germline values: CDR1 SGHNT, CDR2 YYREEE (reference sequence). The junction had 7 bases not matched to a gene; V was cut back by 4 bases and J by 4 bases. The CDR3 contains 14 residues. CDR3 in amino acids: CASSKGTDAYGYTF. The CDR3 region has the DNA TGTGCCAGCAGCAAGGGGACAGACGCCTATGGCTACACCTTC.

The genes are TRBV6-2 or TRBV6-3 and TRBJ1-5; D is ambiguous. The germline gives CDR1 MNHEY, CDR2 SVGEGT. V dropped 0 bases and J dropped 11 bases, with 8 bases sitting between them. This CDR3 spans 12 amino acids. In DNA, the CDR3 is TGTGCCAGCAGTTACTCACCCAACACCCAGCATTTT. Translated, it gives CASSYSPNTQHF.

The J gene is TRBJ1-4, the V gene TRBV19; D is uncertain. The V and J ends lost 4 bases and 7 bases respectively, with 13 bases between them. The CDR3 runs 14 residues. Germline V gene lookup returns CDR1 LNHDA and CDR2 SQIVND (reference sequence). The CDR3: CASSSQDWGEKLFF. As DNA, the CDR3 is TGTGCCAGTAGTAGTCAGGACTGGGGTGAAAAACTGTTTTTT. The full variable domain, its missing parts supplied by reference TRBV19 and TRBJ1-4, is DGGITQSPKYLFRKEGQNVTLSCEQNLNHDAMYWYRQDPGQGLRLIYYSQIVNDFQKGDIAEGYSVSREKKESFPLTVTSAQKNPTAFYLCASSSQDWGEKLFFGSGTQLSVL.

The gene calls are TRBV5-1 and TRBJ2-2, with 8 bases that match TRBD2. CDR1 SGHRS and CDR2 YFSETQ come from the germline V gene. V lost 0 bases, J lost 4 bases, and 5 bases stayed unmatched. CDR3 length equals 16 residues. CDR3 coding DNA: TGCGCCAGCAGCTTGGCAGAGGCGGGGGGCACCGGGGAGCTGTTTTTT. This sequence encodes CASSLAEAGGTGELFF.

The chain employs TRBV4-3 and TRBJ1-5, with 7 bases aligning to TRBD1. CDR1 and CDR2 from the germline V gene are LGHNA and YSLEER. The CDR3 contains 15 residues. V was clipped by 4 bases and J by 0 bases; unmatched bases: 3. The CDR3 region has the DNA TGCGCCAGCAGCCCTGACAGGGCTAGCAATCAGCCCCAGCATTTT. The encoded protein is CASSPDRASNQPQHF.

This chain joins TRBV3-1 (or the pseudogene TRBV3-2) and TRBJ2-1; 8 bases fit TRBD2. Germline V gene data show CDR1 as LGHDT and CDR2 as YNNKEL (reference sequence). The CDR3 extends over 15 amino acids. The ends lost 2 bases at V and 0 bases at J; junction bases unmatched: 0. CDR3 sequence: CASSQTSGSYNEQFF. The CDR3 DNA sequence: TGTGCCAGCAGCCAAACTAGCGGCTCCTACAATGAGCAGTTCTTC.

This chain uses TRBV7-2 with TRBJ1-1, with D possibly being TRBD1 (6 bases). CDR1 and CDR2 (germline): SGHTA, FQGNSA. V dropped 5 bases and J dropped 0 bases, with 10 bases sitting between them. This CDR3 contains 14 residues. CDR3 in amino acids: CASSPRTVNTEAFF. The CDR3 nucleotides are TGTGCCAGCAGCCCGCGGACAGTGAACACTGAAGCTTTCTTT. Supplemented by reference TRBV7-2 and TRBJ1-1, the full variable domain reads GAGVSQSPSNKVTEKGKDVELRCDPISGHTALYWYRQSLGQGLEFLIYFQGNSAPDKSGLPSDRFSAERTGGSVSTLTIQRTQQEDSAVYLCASSPRTVNTEAFFGQGTRLTVV.

This clone was seen just once. The V and J genes are TRBV3-1 (or the pseudogene TRBV3-2) and TRBJ1-2; unclear D gene. CDR1 and CDR2 (germline): LGHDT, YNNKEL (reference sequence). This CDR3 has 15 residues. Trimming cost V 0 bases and J 6 bases, with 14 bases left between them. The CDR3 protein is CASSQDSGGLDGYTF. The CDR3 DNA is TGTGCCAGCAGCCAAGATTCGGGAGGGTTGGATGGCTACACCTTC.

This sequence joins TRBV3-1 (or the pseudogene TRBV3-2) and TRBJ1-5; 7 bases are shared with TRBD1. Germline V lookup: CDR1 LGHDT, CDR2 YNNKEL (reference sequence). The CDR3 totals 14 residues. V lost 5 bases to trimming and J lost 3 bases; unmatched junction nucleotides: 4. CDR3 amino acids: CASSYGTANQPQHF. CDR3 bases: TGTGCCAGCAGCTACGGGACAGCCAATCAGCCCCAGCATTTT.

The chain uses TRBV3-1 (or the pseudogene TRBV3-2) and TRBJ1-1; D is uncertain. V lost 0 bases, J lost 2 bases, and 10 bases lay in between. The CDR3 totals 15 residues. Looked up from germline, CDR1 is LGHDT and CDR2 is YNNKEL (reference sequence). In DNA form, the CDR3 reads TGTGCCAGCAGCCAAGATTTCGGAGGTAACACTGAAGCTTTCTTT. It specifies CASSQDFGGNTEAFF.

This chain uses TRBV2 with TRBJ1-4, with 8 nucleotides matching TRBD1. Losses at the gene ends were 5 bases for V and 5 bases for J; bases not matched to a gene: 10. The CDR3 has 16 amino acids. Germline CDR1 is SNHLY and CDR2 is FYNNEI. Here the CDR3 reads CASSMSTGQANEKLFF. CDR3 nucleotide sequence: TGTGCCAGCAGTATGTCTACGGGACAGGCAAATGAAAAACTGTTTTTT. Full variable domain (missing parts from reference TRBV2 and TRBJ1-4): EPEVTQTPSHQVTQMGQEVILRCVPISNHLYFYWYRQILGQKVEFLVSFYNNEISEKSEIFDDQFSVERPDGSNFTLKIRSTKLEDSAMYFCASSMSTGQANEKLFFGSGTQLSVL.

Only a few counts were recorded for this clone. The chain links TRBV6-4 to TRBJ2-1; no firm D call. This CDR3 is 15 amino acids long. Germline lookup yields CDR1 MRHNA and CDR2 SNTAGT. With 0 bases removed from V and 0 bases from J, the gap between germline ends came to 6 bases. The CDR3 bases are TGTGCCAGCAGTGACTCGTGGGCCTCCTACAATGAGCAGTTCTTC. Protein: CASSDSWASYNEQFF.

V gene TRBV18 combines with J gene TRBJ2-1, with 9 nucleotides matching TRBD1. This CDR3 contains 16 residues. The germline V gene has CDR1 KGHSH and CDR2 LQKENI. Losses at the gene ends were 3 bases for V and 7 bases for J; bases not matched to a gene: 10. CDR3 protein: CASSPIPGQGKNEQFF. Written as DNA, the CDR3 is TGTGCCAGCTCACCGATACCGGGACAGGGTAAAAATGAGCAGTTCTTC.